A selection of T cell receptor beta chains follows, all from one sample in a study of response to subunit inactivated influenza vaccine. One entry per CDR3 protein results from TCRdb running MiXCR on the RT-PCR reads. Here the sample spans 560,000 or so distinct CDR3 sequences, 7.6% being singletons. The source material was PBMCs from blood, sampled roughly 24 months after vaccination. These receptors were collected from a man aged 50 to 75 who received an inactivated influenza vaccine. Each CDR3 is given with its conserved first and last residue.

v_gene	j_gene	CDR3aa
TRBV20-1	TRBJ2-1	CSARLNPGLSRNEQFF
TRBV7-9	TRBJ1-2	CASSLQTTGDGYTF
TRBV14	TRBJ2-3	CASSQDYRGLAGSDTQYF
TRBV3-1	TRBJ2-7	CASSQGLGGEQYF
TRBV25-1	TRBJ2-7	CASSDLGGSVRGKNYEQYF
TRBV7-2	TRBJ1-4	CASSRSDTGATNEKLFF
TRBV7-7	TRBJ2-5	CASSSDRGLGETQYF
TRBV5-1	TRBJ2-7	CASSQTGTGADEQYF
TRBV13	TRBJ2-7	CASSSPRGTPYEQYF
TRBV7-7	TRBJ1-1	CAALQGGWTEAFF
TRBV7-9	TRBJ2-3	CASSLGVQGTDTQYF
TRBV10-3	TRBJ2-2	CAISEPGTGRTGELFF
TRBV20-1	TRBJ1-2	CCARAGGTGGLYGYTF
TRBV20-1	TRBJ2-3	CSARGLAQSTDTQYF
TRBV12-3/TRBV12-4	TRBJ2-5	CASSLPTNRWTTREAQYF
TRBV4-2	TRBJ2-7	CASSQDRVASYEQYF
TRBV5-1	TRBJ2-1	CASTYSGGPGNEQFF
TRBV20-1	TRBJ2-5	CGARQETQYF